This T cell receptor beta chain was profiled in a study of T cell responses to AZD1222 COVID-19 vaccine. Study findings and constraints: Only six or seven AZD1222 recipients tested seropositive at baseline. Spike-spanning, vaccine-associated CD4 TCRs were dominant at 160-218 and 743-854.

Notes on this clone: The antigen is unknown.

Clones were read by immunoSEQ multiplex PCR, and TCRdb kept only the in-frame ones, dropping some. Counted here are 75,000 to 95,000 clones, around 83% occurring once; the ten biggest clones make up 13%. The V and J ends lost 3 bases and 2 bases respectively, with 6 bases between them. CDR1 is PRHDT and CDR2 is FYEKMQ in the germline V gene (reference sequence). The CDR3 runs to 13 residues. The clonotype comes from an adult in good health. The sample in question was peripheral blood, obtained on day 0 of AZD1222 vaccination. V is TRBV13 and J is TRBJ2-3; D call uncertain. CDR3 amino acids: CASSFFATDTQYF. The DNA for the CDR3 is TGTGCCAGCAGCTTTTTCGCCACAGATACGCAGTATTTT.